The present T cell receptor beta chain was sequenced within a study of T cell changes during pregnancy in multiple sclerosis. Some clones are missing from TCRdb's copy, which holds only in-frame ones; the method was immunoSEQ multiplex PCR. The data contain nearly 110,000 clones, around 93% of them singletons. CDR3 size: 15 residues. Germline CDR1 reads MNHEY; CDR2 reads SVGAGI. Trimming pared 7 bases from V and 6 bases from J, leaving 18 bases between. This sequence was found in a female donor with multiple sclerosis, enrolled in a pregnancy study. The sample consisted of peripheral blood, taken after pregnancy. The chain is built from TRBV6-5 and TRBJ2-2, with D perhaps matching TRBD2 (6 bases). The CDR3 loop is CASKGHSGVAGELFF. In nucleotides, the CDR3 is TGTGCCAGCAAGGGTCACTCGGGGGTAGCCGGGGAGCTGTTTTTT.